The rows below give T cell receptor beta chains drawn from one sample of a study of blood T cell repertoires in COVID-19. Sequencing used immunoSEQ multiplex PCR; TCRdb keeps in-frame clones, though not all of them. The sample lists almost 200,000 clones, about 86% occurring once. The sample consisted of peripheral blood. All receptors come from a woman aged 70-85 years with acute or convalescent COVID-19. Each CDR3 is given with its conserved first and last residue. Each record gives: J gene, V gene, clone size, D gene, CDR3 protein, CDR3 DNA. The D gene is left open where the match is weak. Clone size is shown for a subset of rows, as once, few, many or a class of expanded clone.

J gene: TRBJ2-5
V gene: TRBV7-8
clone size: NA
D gene: TRBD2
CDR3 protein: CASSLDSGFQETQYF
CDR3 DNA: TGTGCCAGCAGCTTAGATAGCGGGTTCCAAGAGACCCAGTACTTC

J gene: TRBJ1-1
V gene: TRBV15
clone size: NA
D gene: NA
CDR3 protein: CATSRAGGGAFF
CDR3 DNA: TGTGCCACCAGCAGGGCGGGAGGGGGAGCTTTCTTT

J gene: TRBJ2-2
V gene: TRBV7-9
clone size: once
D gene: TRBD1
CDR3 protein: CASSLSRPTGVKNTGELFF
CDR3 DNA: TGTGCCAGCAGCTTAAGTAGGCCGACAGGGGTAAAGAACACCGGGGAGCTGTTTTTT

J gene: TRBJ2-1
V gene: TRBV27
clone size: NA
D gene: NA
CDR3 protein: CASTNLRETRVYNEQFF
CDR3 DNA: TGTGCCAGCACCAACCTAAGGGAGACTAGGGTCTACAATGAGCAGTTCTTC

J gene: TRBJ1-2
V gene: TRBV29-1
clone size: NA
D gene: NA
CDR3 protein: CSGGQNTNYGYTF
CDR3 DNA: TGCAGCGGAGGACAGAACACTAACTATGGCTACACCTTC

J gene: TRBJ2-1
V gene: TRBV3-1/TRBV3-2
clone size: NA
D gene: TRBD1
CDR3 protein: CASSQDAGQGRNEQFF
CDR3 DNA: TGTGCCAGCAGCCAAGATGCGGGACAGGGTAGGAATGAGCAGTTCTTC

J gene: TRBJ1-1
V gene: TRBV2
clone size: NA
D gene: NA
CDR3 protein: CASMELNTEAFF
CDR3 DNA: TGTGCCAGCATGGAGTTGAACACTGAAGCTTTCTTT

J gene: TRBJ2-1
V gene: TRBV9
clone size: NA
D gene: NA
CDR3 protein: CASSVGLDNEQFF
CDR3 DNA: TGTGCCAGCAGCGTAGGGTTAGACAATGAGCAGTTCTTC

J gene: TRBJ1-5
V gene: TRBV2
clone size: NA
D gene: NA
CDR3 protein: CASMESSNNQPQHF
CDR3 DNA: TGTGCCAGCATGGAGAGCAGCAATAATCAGCCCCAGCATTTT

J gene: TRBJ2-1
V gene: TRBV7-2
clone size: NA
D gene: TRBD2
CDR3 protein: CASSPGLAGGREQFF
CDR3 DNA: TGTGCCAGCAGCCCTGGACTAGCGGGAGGGAGAGAGCAGTTCTTC

J gene: TRBJ2-1
V gene: TRBV29-1
clone size: NA
D gene: TRBD2
CDR3 protein: CSVEELAANNEQFF
CDR3 DNA: TGCAGCGTTGAAGAACTAGCGGCTAACAATGAGCAGTTCTTC

J gene: TRBJ1-2
V gene: TRBV24-1
clone size: NA
D gene: TRBD1
CDR3 protein: CATSDPLGQGGFYGYTF
CDR3 DNA: TGTGCCACCAGTGACCCCCTCGGACAGGGGGGGTTCTATGGCTACACCTTC

J gene: TRBJ1-5
V gene: TRBV18
clone size: NA
D gene: NA
CDR3 protein: CASSPGSGMSRQPQHF
CDR3 DNA: TGTGCCAGCTCACCAGGGTCGGGGATGAGTAGGCAGCCCCAGCATTTT

J gene: TRBJ2-4
V gene: TRBV18
clone size: NA
D gene: TRBD1
CDR3 protein: CASSPPGQARKNIQYF
CDR3 DNA: TGTGCCAGCTCACCACCGGGACAGGCAAGAAAAAACATTCAGTACTTC

J gene: TRBJ2-7
V gene: TRBV10-3
clone size: NA
D gene: TRBD1
CDR3 protein: CAISPDRGTSEQYF
CDR3 DNA: TGTGCCATCAGTCCCGACAGGGGAACCTCCGAGCAGTACTTC

J gene: TRBJ2-1
V gene: TRBV27
clone size: NA
D gene: TRBD2
CDR3 protein: CASSSLSGPTTYNEQFF
CDR3 DNA: TGTGCCAGCAGTTCGCTTAGCGGGCCTACAACCTACAATGAGCAGTTCTTC

J gene: TRBJ2-2
V gene: TRBV19
clone size: once
D gene: NA
CDR3 protein: CASTLRNPNTGELFF
CDR3 DNA: TGTGCCAGTACGTTGCGAAATCCCAACACCGGGGAGCTGTTTTTT

J gene: TRBJ1-1
V gene: TRBV20-1
clone size: NA
D gene: NA
CDR3 protein: CSASPKRNTEAFF
CDR3 DNA: TGCAGTGCTAGTCCCAAGAGGAACACTGAAGCTTTCTTT

J gene: TRBJ2-1
V gene: TRBV3-1/TRBV3-2
clone size: NA
D gene: NA
CDR3 protein: CASSQDGGRSYNEQFF
CDR3 DNA: TGTGCCAGCAGCCAAGACGGGGGGCGGTCCTACAATGAGCAGTTCTTC

J gene: TRBJ1-5
V gene: TRBV5-1
clone size: NA
D gene: NA
CDR3 protein: CASSLGDNQSNQPQHF
CDR3 DNA: TGCGCCAGCAGCTTGGGGGACAACCAGTCCAATCAGCCCCAGCATTTT

J gene: TRBJ2-5
V gene: TRBV6-1
clone size: NA
D gene: NA
CDR3 protein: CASSDRRGETQYF
CDR3 DNA: TGTGCCAGCAGTGATAGGAGGGGAGAGACCCAGTACTTC

J gene: TRBJ2-1
V gene: TRBV7-9
clone size: NA
D gene: TRBD2
CDR3 protein: CASSLVGGAGGPLYNEQFF
CDR3 DNA: TGTGCCAGCAGCTTAGTGGGGGGAGCGGGAGGGCCGCTCTACAATGAGCAGTTCTTC

J gene: TRBJ1-6
V gene: TRBV5-6
clone size: NA
D gene: NA
CDR3 protein: CASSPTTGRRGSSLHF
CDR3 DNA: TGTGCCAGCAGCCCGACGACTGGACGGAGGGGTTCGTCCCTCCACTTT

J gene: TRBJ2-2
V gene: TRBV5-1
clone size: NA
D gene: TRBD2
CDR3 protein: CASSSGLAINTGELFF
CDR3 DNA: TGCGCCAGCAGCTCGGGACTAGCGATAAACACCGGGGAGCTGTTTTTT

J gene: TRBJ1-1
V gene: TRBV6-5
clone size: NA
D gene: NA
CDR3 protein: CASSQSITGNTEAFF
CDR3 DNA: TGTGCCAGCAGTCAATCCATTACAGGGAACACTGAAGCTTTCTTT

J gene: TRBJ2-1
V gene: TRBV10-1
clone size: NA
D gene: NA
CDR3 protein: CASSESRDRRVF
CDR3 DNA: TGCGCCAGCAGTGAGTCCAGGGATAGGAGGGTCTTC

J gene: TRBJ2-5
V gene: TRBV7-2
clone size: NA
D gene: TRBD2
CDR3 protein: CASSLAPSGGPETQYF
CDR3 DNA: TGTGCCAGCAGCTTAGCGCCCAGCGGGGGGCCGGAGACCCAGTACTTC

J gene: TRBJ2-2
V gene: TRBV15
clone size: NA
D gene: NA
CDR3 protein: CATSREGQTNTGELFF
CDR3 DNA: TGTGCCACCAGCAGAGAGGGGCAGACGAACACCGGGGAGCTGTTTTTT

J gene: TRBJ1-6
V gene: TRBV9
clone size: NA
D gene: NA
CDR3 protein: CASSLAPKGQISPLHF
CDR3 DNA: TGTGCCAGCAGCTTGGCCCCCAAGGGGCAAATTTCACCCCTCCACTTT

J gene: TRBJ1-6
V gene: TRBV5-4
clone size: NA
D gene: NA
CDR3 protein: CASSLVGRGLSFNSPLHF
CDR3 DNA: TGTGCCAGCAGCTTGGTGGGCAGGGGATTAAGTTTTAATTCACCCCTCCACTTT

J gene: TRBJ2-7
V gene: TRBV3-1/TRBV3-2
clone size: NA
D gene: NA
CDR3 protein: CASSKRSRYEQYF
CDR3 DNA: TGTGCCAGCAGCAAGCGGTCTCGCTACGAGCAGTACTTC

J gene: TRBJ1-5
V gene: TRBV7-2
clone size: NA
D gene: NA
CDR3 protein: CASSEGTRSNQPQHF
CDR3 DNA: TGTGCCAGCAGCGAGGGAACGAGGTCCAATCAGCCCCAGCATTTT

J gene: TRBJ2-1
V gene: TRBV20-1
clone size: NA
D gene: TRBD2
CDR3 protein: CSASFLAGWSEQFF
CDR3 DNA: TGCAGTGCTAGTTTTCTAGCGGGGTGGTCTGAGCAGTTCTTC

J gene: TRBJ1-5
V gene: TRBV7-9
clone size: NA
D gene: NA
CDR3 protein: CASSLSTGSGGGNQPQHF
CDR3 DNA: TGTGCCAGCAGCTTAAGCACAGGGTCCGGTGGGGGCAATCAGCCCCAGCATTTT

J gene: TRBJ1-6
V gene: TRBV7-9
clone size: NA
D gene: NA
CDR3 protein: CASSQSLTSPLHF
CDR3 DNA: TGTGCCAGCAGCCAAAGCCTAACTTCACCCCTCCACTTT

J gene: TRBJ1-1
V gene: TRBV5-6
clone size: NA
D gene: NA
CDR3 protein: CASSLEAPGHWNTEAFF
CDR3 DNA: TGTGCCAGCAGCTTGGAGGCTCCGGGACATTGGAACACTGAAGCTTTCTTT

J gene: TRBJ2-1
V gene: TRBV3-1/TRBV3-2
clone size: NA
D gene: TRBD2
CDR3 protein: CASSQEGSLAGEQFF
CDR3 DNA: TGTGCCAGCAGCCAAGAAGGTTCACTAGCGGGAGAGCAGTTCTTC

J gene: TRBJ2-7
V gene: TRBV11-2
clone size: NA
D gene: NA
CDR3 protein: CASSKAGQPYEQYF
CDR3 DNA: TGTGCCAGCAGCAAAGCGGGACAACCCTACGAGCAGTACTTC

J gene: TRBJ1-1
V gene: TRBV27
clone size: once
D gene: TRBD1
CDR3 protein: CASSLSNRTPTGEAFF
CDR3 DNA: TGTGCCAGCAGTTTATCGAATAGAACACCGACAGGGGAAGCTTTCTTT

J gene: TRBJ1-1
V gene: TRBV6-5
clone size: NA
D gene: TRBD1
CDR3 protein: CASSTLTGGGTEAFF
CDR3 DNA: TGTGCCAGCAGTACATTGACAGGGGGTGGCACTGAAGCTTTCTTT

J gene: TRBJ2-1
V gene: TRBV5-1
clone size: NA
D gene: NA
CDR3 protein: CASSPGLHVTDNEQFF
CDR3 DNA: TGCGCCAGCAGTCCCGGACTTCACGTTACCGACAATGAGCAGTTCTTC